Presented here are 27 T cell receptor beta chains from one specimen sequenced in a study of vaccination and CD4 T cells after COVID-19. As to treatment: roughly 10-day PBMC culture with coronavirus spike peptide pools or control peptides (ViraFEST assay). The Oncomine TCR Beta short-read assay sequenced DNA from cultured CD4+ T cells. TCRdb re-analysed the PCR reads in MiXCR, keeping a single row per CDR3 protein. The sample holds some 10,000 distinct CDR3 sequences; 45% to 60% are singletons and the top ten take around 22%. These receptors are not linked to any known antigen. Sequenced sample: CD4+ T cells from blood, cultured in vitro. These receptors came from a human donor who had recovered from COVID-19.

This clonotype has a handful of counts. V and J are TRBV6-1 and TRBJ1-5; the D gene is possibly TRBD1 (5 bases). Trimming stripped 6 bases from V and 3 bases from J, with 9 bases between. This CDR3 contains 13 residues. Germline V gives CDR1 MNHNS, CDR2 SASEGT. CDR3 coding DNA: TGTGCCAGCAGGGGGGGGATCAATCAGCCCCAGCATTTT. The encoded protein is CASRGGINQPQHF.

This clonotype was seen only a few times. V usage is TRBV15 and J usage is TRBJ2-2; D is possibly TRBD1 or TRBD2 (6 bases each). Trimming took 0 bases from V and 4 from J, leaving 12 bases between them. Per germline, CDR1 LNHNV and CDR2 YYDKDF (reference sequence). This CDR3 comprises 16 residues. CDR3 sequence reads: CATSRDGGRRTGELFF. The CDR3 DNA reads TGTGCCACCAGCAGAGATGGGGGGCGACGCACCGGGGAGCTGTTTTTT.

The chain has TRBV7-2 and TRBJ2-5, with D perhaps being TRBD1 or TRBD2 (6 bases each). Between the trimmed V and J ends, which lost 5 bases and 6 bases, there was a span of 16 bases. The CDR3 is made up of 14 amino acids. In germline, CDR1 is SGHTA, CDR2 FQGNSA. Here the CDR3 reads CASSLRRGEQTQYF. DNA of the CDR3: TGTGCCAGCAGCCTCAGGAGGGGGGAGCAGACCCAGTACTTC.

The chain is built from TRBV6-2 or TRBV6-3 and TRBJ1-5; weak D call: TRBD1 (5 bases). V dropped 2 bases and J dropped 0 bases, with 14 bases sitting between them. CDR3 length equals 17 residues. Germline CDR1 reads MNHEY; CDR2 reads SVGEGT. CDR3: CASSYKGRFYSNQPQHF. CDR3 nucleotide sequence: TGTGCCAGCAGTTACAAGGGGAGGTTTTATAGCAATCAGCCCCAGCATTTT.

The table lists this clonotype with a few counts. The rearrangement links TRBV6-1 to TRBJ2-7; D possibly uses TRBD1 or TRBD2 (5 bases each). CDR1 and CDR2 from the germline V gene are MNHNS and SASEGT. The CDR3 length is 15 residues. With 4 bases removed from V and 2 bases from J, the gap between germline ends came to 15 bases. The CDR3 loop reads CASSVGRWSPYEQYF. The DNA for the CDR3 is TGTGCCAGCAGTGTGGGACGGTGGAGTCCCTACGAGCAGTACTTC.

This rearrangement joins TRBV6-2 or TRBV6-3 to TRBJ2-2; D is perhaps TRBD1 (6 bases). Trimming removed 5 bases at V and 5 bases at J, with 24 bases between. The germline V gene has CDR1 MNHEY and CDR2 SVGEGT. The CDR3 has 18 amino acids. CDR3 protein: CASSPGPLYRVGTGELFF. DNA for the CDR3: TGTGCCAGCAGTCCCGGTCCCCTGTACAGGGTAGGGACCGGGGAGCTGTTTTTT.

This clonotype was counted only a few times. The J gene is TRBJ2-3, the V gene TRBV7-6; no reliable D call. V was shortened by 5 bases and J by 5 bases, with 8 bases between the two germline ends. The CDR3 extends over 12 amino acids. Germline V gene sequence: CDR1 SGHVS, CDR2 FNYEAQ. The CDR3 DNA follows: TGTGCCAGCAGCCCCCTCGGAGATACGCAGTATTTT. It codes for CASSPLGDTQYF.

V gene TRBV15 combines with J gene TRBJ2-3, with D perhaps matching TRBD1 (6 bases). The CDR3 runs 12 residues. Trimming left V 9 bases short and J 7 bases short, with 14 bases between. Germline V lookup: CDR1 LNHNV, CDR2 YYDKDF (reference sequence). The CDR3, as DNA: TGTGCCACGGCCCTGGGGACACATACGCAGTATTTT. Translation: CATALGTHTQYF.

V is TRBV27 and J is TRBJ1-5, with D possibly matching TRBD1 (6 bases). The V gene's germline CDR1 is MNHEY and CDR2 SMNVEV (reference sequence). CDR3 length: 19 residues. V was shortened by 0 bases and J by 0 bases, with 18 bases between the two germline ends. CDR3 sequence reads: CASSLSGRGNLYSNQPQHF. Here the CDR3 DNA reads TGTGCCAGCAGTTTATCAGGCAGGGGCAATTTATATAGCAATCAGCCCCAGCATTTT.

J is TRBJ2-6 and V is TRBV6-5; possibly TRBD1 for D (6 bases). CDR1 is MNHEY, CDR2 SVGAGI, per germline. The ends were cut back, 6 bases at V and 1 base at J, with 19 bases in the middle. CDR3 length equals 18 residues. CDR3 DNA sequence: TGTGCCAGCAGCTACACCCGTGGGGGCCAATCTGGGGCCAACGTCCTGACTTTC. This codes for CASSYTRGGQSGANVLTF.

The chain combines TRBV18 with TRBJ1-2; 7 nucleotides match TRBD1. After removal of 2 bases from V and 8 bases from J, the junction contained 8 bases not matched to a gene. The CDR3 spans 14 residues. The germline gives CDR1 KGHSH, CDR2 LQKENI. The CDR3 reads CASSPGRQGSGYTF. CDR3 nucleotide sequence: TGTGCCAGCTCACCAGGGAGACAGGGAAGCGGCTACACCTTC.

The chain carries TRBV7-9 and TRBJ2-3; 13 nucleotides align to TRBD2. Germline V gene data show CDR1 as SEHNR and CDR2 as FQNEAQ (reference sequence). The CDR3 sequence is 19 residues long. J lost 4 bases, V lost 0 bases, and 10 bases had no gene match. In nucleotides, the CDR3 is TGTGCCAGCAGCTTAGCGGAGCTACTAGCGGGGGGGCTTTCAGATACGCAGTATTTT. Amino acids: CASSLAELLAGGLSDTQYF.

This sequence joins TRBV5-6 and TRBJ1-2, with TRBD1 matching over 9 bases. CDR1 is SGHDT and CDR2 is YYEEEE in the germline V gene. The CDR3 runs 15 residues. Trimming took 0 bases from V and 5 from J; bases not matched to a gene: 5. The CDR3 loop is CASSLGSGTGYGYTF. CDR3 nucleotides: TGTGCCAGCAGCTTGGGATCAGGGACAGGGTATGGCTACACCTTC.

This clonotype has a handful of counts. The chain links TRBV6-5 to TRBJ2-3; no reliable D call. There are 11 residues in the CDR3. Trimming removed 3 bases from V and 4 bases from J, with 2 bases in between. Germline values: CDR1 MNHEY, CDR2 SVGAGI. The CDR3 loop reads CASSYADTQYF. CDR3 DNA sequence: TGTGCCAGCAGTTATGCAGATACGCAGTATTTT.

The CDR3 bases are TGCGCCAGCAGCTTGTCTAGGACGGACACTGAAGCTTTCTTT. Its translation: CASSLSRTDTEAFF. This rearrangement joins TRBV5-1 to TRBJ1-1; D is undetermined. Germline V CDR1 and CDR2: SGHRS, YFSETQ. There are 14 residues in the CDR3. Trimming removed 1 base at V and 3 bases at J, with 10 bases between. Using reference TRBV5-1 and TRBJ1-1 for the parts outside the CDR3, the full variable domain is KAGVTQTPRYLIKTRGQQVTLSCSPISGHRSVSWYQQTPGQGLQFLFEYFSETQRNKGNFPGRFSGRQFSNSRSEMNVSTLELGDSALYLCASSLSRTDTEAFFGQGTRLTVV.

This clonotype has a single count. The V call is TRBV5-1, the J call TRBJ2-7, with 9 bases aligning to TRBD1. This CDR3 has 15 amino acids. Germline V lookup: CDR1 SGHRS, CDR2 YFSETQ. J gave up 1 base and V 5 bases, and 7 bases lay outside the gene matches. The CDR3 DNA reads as TGCGCCAGCAGGCAAGGACAGGGGTTTTCCTACGAGCAGTACTTC. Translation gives CASRQGQGFSYEQYF.

The CDR3 spells CASSESRDRGRGTQYF. DNA of the CDR3: TGCGCCAGCAGTGAGTCCCGGGACAGGGGTAGGGGTACGCAGTATTTT. The genes are TRBV10-1 and TRBJ2-3; 10 positions match TRBD1. J lost 8 bases, V lost 0 bases, and 8 bases had no gene match. Germline CDR1 and CDR2: WNHNN and SYGVQD (reference sequence). This CDR3 has 16 residues.

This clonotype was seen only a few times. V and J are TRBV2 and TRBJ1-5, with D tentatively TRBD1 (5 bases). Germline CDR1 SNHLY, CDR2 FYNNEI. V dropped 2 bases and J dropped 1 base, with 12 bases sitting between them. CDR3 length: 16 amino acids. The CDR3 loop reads CASSENPGGSNQPQHF. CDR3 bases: TGTGCCAGCAGTGAAAATCCCGGGGGGAGCAATCAGCCCCAGCATTTT.

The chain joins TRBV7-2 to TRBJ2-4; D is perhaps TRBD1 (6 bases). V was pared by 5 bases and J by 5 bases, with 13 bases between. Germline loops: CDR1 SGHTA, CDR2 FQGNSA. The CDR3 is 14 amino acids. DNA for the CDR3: TGTGCCAGCAGCCCCTACAGGGTGGAAAACATTCAGTACTTC. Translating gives CASSPYRVENIQYF.

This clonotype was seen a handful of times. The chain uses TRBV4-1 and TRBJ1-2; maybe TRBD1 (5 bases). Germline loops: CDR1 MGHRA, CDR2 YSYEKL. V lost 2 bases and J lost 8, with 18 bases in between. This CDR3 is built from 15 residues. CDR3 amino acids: CASSQTGLRSWGYTF. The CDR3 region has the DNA TGCGCCAGCAGCCAAACGGGACTGAGGTCCTGGGGCTACACCTTC.

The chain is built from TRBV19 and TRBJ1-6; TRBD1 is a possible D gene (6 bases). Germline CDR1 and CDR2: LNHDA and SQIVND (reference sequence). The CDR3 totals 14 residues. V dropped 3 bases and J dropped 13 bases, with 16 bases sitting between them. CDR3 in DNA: TGTGCCAGTAGTATCCGGGGGCTTCAAGACCCCCTCCACTTT. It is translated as CASSIRGLQDPLHF.

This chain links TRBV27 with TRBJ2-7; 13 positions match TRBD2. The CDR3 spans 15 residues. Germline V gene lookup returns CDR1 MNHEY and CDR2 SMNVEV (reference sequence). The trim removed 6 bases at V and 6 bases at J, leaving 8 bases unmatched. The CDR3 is CASSSLAGGPLEQYF. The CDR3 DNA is TGTGCCAGCAGCTCACTAGCGGGGGGGCCTCTCGAGCAGTACTTC.

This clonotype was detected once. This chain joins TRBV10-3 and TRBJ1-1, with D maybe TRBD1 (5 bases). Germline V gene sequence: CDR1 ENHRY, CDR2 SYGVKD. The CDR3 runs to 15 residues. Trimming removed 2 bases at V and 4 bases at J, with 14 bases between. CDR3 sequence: CAISEAPGQGTEAFF. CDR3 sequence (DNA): TGTGCCATCAGTGAGGCCCCAGGGCAGGGCACTGAAGCTTTCTTT.

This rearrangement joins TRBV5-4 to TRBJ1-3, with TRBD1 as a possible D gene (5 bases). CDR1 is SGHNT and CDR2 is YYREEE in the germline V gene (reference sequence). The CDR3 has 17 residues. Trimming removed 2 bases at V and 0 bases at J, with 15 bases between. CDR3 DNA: TGTGCCAGCAGCTTTTCGGCAGGGCGATTCTCTGGAAACACCATATATTTT. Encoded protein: CASSFSAGRFSGNTIYF. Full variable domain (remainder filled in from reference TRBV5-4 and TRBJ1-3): ETGVTQSPTHLIKTRGQQVTLRCSSQSGHNTVSWYQQALGQGPQFIFQYYREEENGRGNFPPRFSGLQFPNYSSELNVNALELDDSALYLCASSFSAGRFSGNTIYFGEGSWLTVV.

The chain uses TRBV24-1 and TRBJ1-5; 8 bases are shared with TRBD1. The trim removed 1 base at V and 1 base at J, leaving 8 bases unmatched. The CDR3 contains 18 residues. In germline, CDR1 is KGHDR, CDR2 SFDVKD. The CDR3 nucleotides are TGTGCCACCAGTGATTTCCTGAGTGACAGGGGAAGCAATCAGCCCCAGCATTTT. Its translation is CATSDFLSDRGSNQPQHF.

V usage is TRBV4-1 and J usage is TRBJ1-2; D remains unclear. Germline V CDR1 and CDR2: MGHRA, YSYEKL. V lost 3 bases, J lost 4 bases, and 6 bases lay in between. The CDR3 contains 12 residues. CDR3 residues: CASSQEGYGYTF. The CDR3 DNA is TGCGCCAGCAGCCAGGAGGGCTATGGCTACACCTTC.

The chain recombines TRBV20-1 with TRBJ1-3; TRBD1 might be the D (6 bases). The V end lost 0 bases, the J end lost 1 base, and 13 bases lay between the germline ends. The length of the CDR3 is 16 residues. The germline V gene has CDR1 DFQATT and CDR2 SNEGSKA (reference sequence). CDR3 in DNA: TGCAGTGCTAGAGAAACAGGGCACTCATCTGGAAACACCATATATTTT. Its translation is CSARETGHSSGNTIYF.